This is a list of T cell receptor beta chains from one sample in a study of shared clonotypes between healthy human individuals. Profiled with immunoSEQ multiplex PCR; TCRdb holds only in-frame clones, not every one. The data show about 2,500,000 clones, with approximately 94% seen just once and roughly 0.13% held by the top ten. Sequencing was performed on naive CD4+ T cells sorted from blood. Every receptor here comes from a man between 18 and 35 years old in good health. Each CDR3 is given with its conserved first and last residue. The D gene is left open where the match is weak. Not every row has a clone size; where given, it reads once, few, many or a size class.

J gene: TRBJ1-5
D gene: .
V gene: TRBV28
clone size: few
CDR3 protein: CASSLKGQPQHF
CDR3 DNA: TGTGCCAGCAGTCTCAAGGGTCAGCCCCAGCATTTT

J gene: TRBJ2-7
D gene: .
V gene: TRBV5-1
clone size: .
CDR3 protein: CASSLEAMYEQYF
CDR3 DNA: TGCGCCAGCAGCTTGGAGGCTATGTACGAGCAGTACTTC

J gene: TRBJ1-2
D gene: TRBD1
V gene: TRBV7-8
clone size: .
CDR3 protein: CASSSRDSYYGYTF
CDR3 DNA: TGTGCCAGCAGCTCCCGGGACAGCTACTATGGCTACACCTTC

J gene: TRBJ1-1
D gene: .
V gene: TRBV2
clone size: .
CDR3 protein: CASSEGGAAFF
CDR3 DNA: TGTGCCAGCAGTGAAGGGGGGGCAGCTTTCTTT

J gene: TRBJ2-1
D gene: .
V gene: TRBV5-4
clone size: .
CDR3 protein: CASSLLGNEQFF
CDR3 DNA: TGTGCCAGCAGCTTACTGGGGAATGAGCAGTTCTTC

J gene: TRBJ2-7
D gene: .
V gene: TRBV7-9
clone size: .
CDR3 protein: CASSLPTDINEQYF
CDR3 DNA: TGTGCCAGCAGCTTACCGACAGACATTAACGAGCAGTACTTC

J gene: TRBJ2-7
D gene: TRBD1
V gene: TRBV6-5
clone size: .
CDR3 protein: CASSYRDRGSYEQYF
CDR3 DNA: TGTGCCAGCAGCTACAGGGACAGGGGCTCCTACGAGCAGTACTTC

J gene: TRBJ1-2
D gene: TRBD1
V gene: TRBV4-2
clone size: .
CDR3 protein: CASSQERTGGGYGYTF
CDR3 DNA: TGTGCCAGCAGCCAAGAGCGGACAGGGGGAGGGTATGGCTACACCTTC

J gene: TRBJ2-5
D gene: .
V gene: TRBV4-2
clone size: once
CDR3 protein: CASSQEGPETQYF
CDR3 DNA: TGTGCCAGCAGCCAAGAAGGGCCGGAGACCCAGTACTTC

J gene: TRBJ1-4
D gene: TRBD1
V gene: TRBV18
clone size: .
CDR3 protein: CASSPPGTGFATNEKLFF
CDR3 DNA: TGTGCCAGCTCACCACCGGGGACAGGCTTTGCAACTAATGAAAAACTGTTTTTT

J gene: TRBJ2-2
D gene: .
V gene: TRBV30
clone size: .
CDR3 protein: CAWKPRTHGGELFF
CDR3 DNA: TGTGCCTGGAAGCCTCGGACGCACGGCGGGGAGCTGTTTTTT

J gene: TRBJ1-6
D gene: TRBD1
V gene: TRBV10-3
clone size: .
CDR3 protein: CAISRTGDNSPLHF
CDR3 DNA: TGTGCCATCAGCAGGACAGGGGATAATTCACCCCTCCACTTT

J gene: TRBJ2-7
D gene: .
V gene: TRBV2
clone size: .
CDR3 protein: CASGAGTHYEQYF
CDR3 DNA: TGTGCCAGCGGAGCCGGGACTCACTACGAGCAGTACTTC

J gene: TRBJ1-1
D gene: .
V gene: TRBV6-6
clone size: .
CDR3 protein: CASNSGLNTEAFF
CDR3 DNA: TGTGCCAGCAATTCGGGCTTGAACACTGAAGCTTTCTTT

J gene: TRBJ2-1
D gene: .
V gene: TRBV18
clone size: .
CDR3 protein: CASSPTRTLVSNEQFF
CDR3 DNA: TGTGCCAGCTCCCCTACTAGGACCTTAGTGTCCAATGAGCAGTTCTTC

J gene: TRBJ2-2
D gene: .
V gene: TRBV19
clone size: .
CDR3 protein: CASSTGTANTGELFF
CDR3 DNA: TGTGCCAGTAGTACCGGGACCGCGAACACCGGGGAGCTGTTTTTT

J gene: TRBJ1-2
D gene: .
V gene: TRBV9
clone size: .
CDR3 protein: CASSASQGTAVGYTF
CDR3 DNA: TGTGCCAGCAGCGCAAGCCAGGGGACCGCTGTGGGCTACACCTTC

J gene: TRBJ2-1
D gene: .
V gene: TRBV9
clone size: once
CDR3 protein: CASSVVGSSSYNEQFF
CDR3 DNA: TGTGCCAGCAGCGTAGTAGGTTCAAGCTCCTACAATGAGCAGTTCTTC